Shown below are 29 T cell receptor beta chains from a single sample sequenced in a study of blood T cell repertoires in COVID-19. Sequencing was performed with immunoSEQ multiplex PCR; in TCRdb, only in-frame clones are kept and a portion is missing. This sample has roughly 97,000 clones, with approximately 76% found just once. Sequenced: peripheral blood. These receptors were obtained from a man aged 65 to 79 with acute or convalescent COVID-19.

The rearrangement links TRBV28 to TRBJ2-5; D might be TRBD1 (6 bases). The CDR3 loop spans 17 amino acids. Trimming shortened V by 6 bases and J by 5 bases, and 25 bases separated the two germline ends. CDR1 is MDHEN and CDR2 is SYDVKM in the germline V gene. This chain's CDR3 is CASRPTDRLTSRETQYF. DNA of the CDR3: TGTGCCAGCAGACCAACGGACAGACTTACATCGAGGGAGACCCAGTACTTC. The full variable domain, in which reference TRBV28 and TRBJ2-5 provide the parts outside the CDR3, is DVKVTQSSRYLVKRTGEKVFLECVQDMDHENMFWYRQDPGLGLRLIYFSYDVKMKEKGDIPEGYSVSREKKERFSLILESASTNQTSMYLCASRPTDRLTSRETQYFGPGTRLLVL.

V gene TRBV3-1 (or the pseudogene TRBV3-2) combines with J gene TRBJ2-7, with 11 bases identical to TRBD2. Germline loops: CDR1 LGHDT, CDR2 YNNKEL (reference sequence). The CDR3 spans 17 residues. The V and J ends lost 0 bases and 1 base, in that order; junction bases with no gene match: 5. CDR3 residues: CASSQEFGTSGSYEQYV. The CDR3 coding sequence is TGTGCCAGCAGCCAAGAATTCGGGACTAGCGGTTCCTACGAGCAGTACGTC.

This clone was detected a few times. V usage is TRBV5-5 and J usage is TRBJ1-2; 7 nucleotides match TRBD1. The V gene's germline CDR1 is SGHKS and CDR2 YYEKEE (reference sequence). After removal of 3 bases from V and 3 bases from J, the junction contained 2 bases not matched to a gene. The CDR3 extends over 13 amino acids. The CDR3 loop reads CASSYTGDYGYTF. The DNA of the CDR3 is TGTGCCAGCAGCTATACAGGGGACTATGGCTACACCTTC.

The chain recombines TRBV28 with TRBJ1-5; 9 nucleotides align to TRBD1. The V gene end was trimmed by 5 bases and the J gene end by 11 bases; junction bases not matched to a gene: 7. CDR3 length: 13 residues. Germline lookup yields CDR1 MDHEN and CDR2 SYDVKM. The CDR3 region is CASSTQRQGAQHF. The CDR3 DNA follows: TGTGCCAGCAGTACCCAGAGACAGGGGGCCCAGCATTTT. Looking up the rest from reference TRBV28 and TRBJ1-5 gives the full variable domain: DVKVTQSSRYLVKRTGEKVFLECVQDMDHENMFWYRQDPGLGLRLIYFSYDVKMKEKGDIPEGYSVSREKKERFSLILESASTNQTSMYLCASSTQRQGAQHFGDGTRLSIL.

There are a few counts of this clone. This chain joins TRBV9 and TRBJ1-2; 9 bases line up with TRBD1. Germline CDR1 SGDLS, CDR2 YYNGEE. The CDR3 loop spans 15 amino acids. The junction had 7 bases not matched to a gene; V was cut back by 2 bases and J by 5 bases. CDR3 in amino acids: CASSVSGTGYYGYTF. CDR3 coding DNA: TGTGCCAGCAGCGTTTCCGGGACAGGGTATTATGGCTACACCTTC.

This clone appeared once. V and J are TRBV11-2 and TRBJ2-3; 10 nucleotides agree with TRBD2. Germline CDR1 is SGHAT and CDR2 is FQNNGV. This CDR3 is 18 amino acids long. Trimming took 4 bases from V and 3 from J; bases not matched to a gene: 13. In DNA, the CDR3 is TGTGCCAGCAGCTCGGTGAGGCAGCGGGAGGGCCGAACAGATACGCAGTATTTT. This codes for CASSSVRQREGRTDTQYF.

The V call is TRBV6-5, the J call TRBJ2-2, with a tentative D call TRBD1 (6 bases). The CDR3 is 15 amino acids. V was pared by 4 bases and J by 5 bases, with 14 bases between. Germline CDR1 and CDR2: MNHEY and SVGAGI. For the CDR3, the DNA is TGTGCCAGCAGTTCTACAGGGCTTGTAACCGGGGAGCTGTTTTTT. Translated, it gives CASSSTGLVTGELFF.

This clone has just one count. The chain uses TRBV3-1 (or the pseudogene TRBV3-2) and TRBJ1-1; possible D gene TRBD1, 6 bases. Trimming took 5 bases from V and 0 from J, leaving 7 bases between them. Looked up from germline, CDR1 is LGHDT and CDR2 is YNNKEL (reference sequence). This CDR3 has 13 amino acids. The CDR3 sequence is CASSGQLNTEAFF. CDR3 DNA sequence: TGTGCCAGCAGCGGACAGTTGAACACTGAAGCTTTCTTT.

This clone was seen a few times. The chain joins TRBV18 to TRBJ1-1; TRBD1 is a possible D gene (6 bases). CDR1 and CDR2 from the germline V gene are KGHSH and LQKENI. This CDR3 is 14 amino acids long. The V gene lost 6 bases and the J gene lost 1 base, with 12 bases spanning the gap. The CDR3 loop reads CASSQMTGNTEAFF. DNA for the CDR3: TGTGCCAGCTCCCAAATGACAGGGAACACTGAAGCTTTCTTT.

This chain connects TRBV7-8 to TRBJ1-1, with a weak D call TRBD1 (5 bases). Deletions cut 0 bases from V and 1 base from J, with 9 bases between. Germline V gives CDR1 SGHVS, CDR2 FQNEAQ. CDR3 length: 15 amino acids. The CDR3 spells CASSLAQGRNTEAFF. CDR3 nucleotide sequence: TGTGCCAGCAGCTTAGCGCAGGGAAGGAACACTGAAGCTTTCTTT. Looking up the rest from reference TRBV7-8 and TRBJ1-1 gives the full variable domain: GAGVSQSPRYKVAKRGQDVALRCDPISGHVSLFWYQQALGQGPEFLTYFQNEAQLDKSGLPSDRFFAERPEGSVSTLKIQRTQQEDSAVYLCASSLAQGRNTEAFFGQGTRLTVV.

The V call is TRBV19, the J call TRBJ2-3; 7 bases align to TRBD1. V dropped 6 bases and J dropped 0; count of bases not matched to a gene: 9. Germline CDR1 and CDR2: LNHDA and SQIVND (reference sequence). The CDR3 sequence is 16 residues long. The CDR3 reads CASSGTAHPSTDTQYF. Written as DNA, the CDR3 is TGTGCCAGTAGCGGGACAGCTCACCCAAGCACAGATACGCAGTATTTT.

The gene calls are TRBV13 and TRBJ2-7, with D possibly TRBD1 on 5 matching bases. V lost 5 bases, J lost 4 bases, and 12 bases lay in between. Germline V gene data show CDR1 as PRHDT and CDR2 as FYEKMQ (reference sequence). The CDR3 runs to 13 residues. The CDR3 here is CASSPQDNYEQYF. CDR3 DNA sequence: TGTGCCAGCAGCCCACAGGACAATTACGAGCAGTACTTC.

This rearrangement joins TRBV24-1 to TRBJ1-5; the D gene is possibly TRBD1 (5 bases). Trimming left V 4 bases short and J 9 bases short, with 18 bases between. The CDR3 has 15 amino acids. In germline, CDR1 is KGHDR, CDR2 SFDVKD. CDR3 in DNA: TGTGCCACCAGTGACGGGGGGACGGGAGGTTGGCCCCAGCATTTT. This encodes CATSDGGTGGWPQHF.

This chain uses TRBV27 with TRBJ1-3; 7 bases are a match to TRBD1. This CDR3 comprises 15 residues. Germline V gives CDR1 MNHEY, CDR2 SMNVEV (reference sequence). V lost 5 bases, J lost 1 base, and 5 bases stayed unmatched. The CDR3 sequence is CASSPRGLSGNTIYF. The CDR3 DNA follows: TGTGCCAGCAGTCCGAGGGGGCTATCTGGAAACACCATATATTTT.

This clone was detected a few times. The chain links TRBV19 to TRBJ2-2; 10 nucleotides align to TRBD2. The germline V gene encodes CDR1 LNHDA and CDR2 SQIVND (reference sequence). The CDR3 has 16 amino acids. V was clipped by 2 bases and J by 6 bases; unmatched bases: 6. CDR3: CASSIYSGGAPGELFF. CDR3 DNA: TGTGCCAGTAGTATATACAGCGGGGGGGCCCCCGGGGAGCTGTTTTTT.

The gene calls are TRBV15 and TRBJ2-2; TRBD2 is a possible D gene (5 bases). Germline lookup yields CDR1 LNHNV and CDR2 YYDKDF (reference sequence). The CDR3 is 15 amino acids. Trimming stripped 4 bases from V and 5 bases from J, with 14 bases between. The CDR3 DNA reads TGTGCCACCAGCAAGGAGAGGGCCGGTACCGGGGAGCTGTTTTTT. Protein sequence: CATSKERAGTGELFF.

J is TRBJ1-2 and V is TRBV25-1; 7 positions match TRBD1. Germline V gene lookup returns CDR1 MGHDK and CDR2 SYGVNS. The CDR3 is made up of 15 amino acids. Unmatched junction bases numbered 12, after V lost 7 bases and J lost 4 bases. DNA of the CDR3: TGTGCCAGCAACCCCATAGGGGACAGAGTCTATGGCTACACCTTC. It yields the protein CASNPIGDRVYGYTF.

The rearrangement joins TRBV9 to TRBJ2-3, with TRBD1 as a possible D gene (5 bases). The CDR3 is made up of 15 amino acids. Trimming took off 3 bases at V and 0 bases at J, with 11 bases between the two ends. Per germline, CDR1 SGDLS and CDR2 YYNGEE. The CDR3 sequence is CASSARQLSTDTQYF. The CDR3, as DNA: TGTGCCAGCAGCGCCCGACAGCTTAGCACAGATACGCAGTATTTT.

This clone was counted a few times. V gene TRBV18 combines with J gene TRBJ1-1; D possibly corresponds to TRBD1 (5 bases). The germline V and J ends were trimmed by 3 bases and 5 bases, with 10 bases remaining between them. Germline CDR1 and CDR2: KGHSH and LQKENI. The CDR3 is made up of 13 amino acids. The CDR3 is CASSPLGVTEAFF. The DNA for the CDR3 is TGTGCCAGCTCACCGCTAGGGGTAACTGAAGCTTTCTTT.

V and J are TRBV6-6 and TRBJ2-1; D possibly corresponds to TRBD2 (6 bases). The ends were cut back, 2 bases at V and 4 bases at J, with 12 bases in the middle. This CDR3 contains 15 residues. Germline V gives CDR1 MNHNY, CDR2 SVGAGI (reference sequence). CDR3 bases: TGTGCCAGCAGTTACGTTGGGGGGTCGTACAATGAGCAGTTCTTC. This translates into CASSYVGGSYNEQFF.

The chain employs TRBV27 and TRBJ1-1; maybe TRBD1 (5 bases). The CDR3 runs 14 residues. Germline CDR1 MNHEY, CDR2 SMNVEV (reference sequence). V lost 4 bases and J 1 base, leaving 10 bases between the germline ends. The chain's CDR3 is CASSWRGGNTEAFF. For the CDR3, the DNA is TGTGCCAGCAGTTGGCGGGGGGGGAACACTGAAGCTTTCTTT.

The CDR3: CASSLGRGRPEAFF. The CDR3 region has the DNA TGTGCCAGCAGCTTGGGAAGGGGTCGGCCTGAAGCTTTCTTT. The J gene is TRBJ1-1, the V gene TRBV5-5, with D perhaps TRBD1 (5 bases). This CDR3 is 14 amino acids long. Germline V lookup: CDR1 SGHKS, CDR2 YYEKEE (reference sequence). V shed 0 bases and J shed 6 bases, with 12 bases lying between them.

V is TRBV18 and J is TRBJ2-7; a weak D match, TRBD1 (6 bases). CDR3 size: 13 residues. V shed 3 bases and J shed 5 bases, with 11 bases lying between them. The germline V gene encodes CDR1 KGHSH and CDR2 LQKENI. The CDR3 bases are TGTGCCAGCTCACCCCGGGCAGGGGACGAGCAGTACGTC. Its translation: CASSPRAGDEQYV.

The chain uses TRBV9 and TRBJ1-1; D is undetermined. V shed 4 bases and J shed 7 bases, with 14 bases lying between them. The germline V gene encodes CDR1 SGDLS and CDR2 YYNGEE. The CDR3 spans 13 residues. The CDR3 reads CASSPRPRSEAFF. The CDR3 region has the DNA TGTGCCAGCAGCCCCCGACCCCGGAGTGAAGCTTTCTTT.

V usage is TRBV4-1 and J usage is TRBJ2-5; D is perhaps TRBD1 (6 bases). The CDR3 loop spans 16 amino acids. Germline V CDR1 and CDR2: MGHRA, YSYEKL. V was pared by 4 bases and J by 5 bases, with 20 bases between. CDR3 protein: CASSPQQGPRGETQYF. The CDR3 DNA is TGCGCCAGCAGCCCCCAACAGGGACCCAGAGGGGAGACCCAGTACTTC.

J is TRBJ2-3 and V is TRBV2; tentatively, D is TRBD2 (5 bases). V dropped 8 bases and J dropped 4 bases, with 7 bases sitting between them. This CDR3 comprises 11 residues. Germline lookup yields CDR1 SNHLY and CDR2 FYNNEI. CDR3 amino acids: CASGRADTQYF. The CDR3 coding sequence is TGTGCCAGCGGGCGGGCAGATACGCAGTATTTT.

The chain couples TRBV3-1 (or the pseudogene TRBV3-2) to TRBJ2-7; D may be TRBD2 (5 bases). Trimming shortened V by 5 bases and J by 5 bases, and 13 bases separated the two germline ends. The CDR3 has 13 residues. Per the germline V gene, CDR1 is LGHDT and CDR2 is YNNKEL (reference sequence). This CDR3 is CASSFTRGHEQYF. The CDR3 bases are TGTGCCAGCAGCTTCACCCGAGGGCACGAGCAGTACTTC.

The genes are TRBV6-1 and TRBJ2-7; 8 bases fit TRBD2. Trimming at V came to 2 bases and at J to 5 bases, leaving 11 bases not matched to a gene. CDR3 length: 16 amino acids. Germline V gene sequence: CDR1 MNHNS, CDR2 SASEGT. The CDR3 DNA is TGTGCCAGCAGTGAATGGGGCGGGGGGCGATCGGACGAGCAGTACTTC. It encodes CASSEWGGGRSDEQYF.

CDR3 loop: CASSLGRENTEAFF. The CDR3 bases are TGTGCCAGCAGCCTAGGCCGGGAGAACACTGAAGCTTTCTTT. This rearrangement joins TRBV6-5 to TRBJ1-1; D ambiguous. There are 14 residues in the CDR3. Trimming stripped 6 bases from V and 1 base from J, with 12 bases between. Germline V gives CDR1 MNHEY, CDR2 SVGAGI.